This T cell receptor beta chain was sequenced in a study of blood T cell repertoires in COVID-19. Study at large: COVID-19 samples collected from the United States, Italy and Spain covered acute and convalescent phases. In each case, the material was cDNA or gDNA derived from T cells, B-cell-depleted T cells, or PBMCs.

Germline loops: CDR1 GTSNPN, CDR2 SVGIG (reference sequence). Trimming left V 3 bases short and J 2 bases short, with 15 bases between. The CDR3 totals 15 residues. Methods used by the authors: By means of reference gene primer amplification, nucleated cell counts were estimated. Here immunoSEQ multiplex PCR was the method, and the copy in TCRdb shows in-frame clones only, minus some. The DNA gave D and trimming, while V, J and clone size come from that table. This table has roughly 180,000 clones, 75% to 90% appearing once. Assignment of participants to cohorts was predicated upon participant-reported clinical history.

The source is a man in his forties or fifties who had recovered from COVID-19. The sequenced material came from PBMCs or T cells enriched from blood (not recorded which). The rearrangement uses TRBV30 and TRBJ2-3, with a possible D match to TRBD1 (6 bases). The CDR3 spells CAWRMGAGPTDTQYF. For the CDR3, the DNA is TGTGCCTGGAGGATGGGGGCAGGTCCCACAGATACGCAGTATTTT.